A single sample is the source of the 21 T cell receptor beta chains below, sequenced in a study of glioma-infiltrating T cells. The iRepertoire nested amplicon-rescue multiplex PCR amplified TCR alpha and beta CDR3s from RNA. MiXCR was run by TCRdb on the multiplex PCR reads, yielding one entry per CDR3 protein. The sample includes about 130,000 distinct CDR3 sequences, 20% to 25% seen only once; the top ten take 27%. Sequenced sample: glioma tissue, nonneoplastic brain tissue, or PBMCs (not recorded which). The receptors stem from a human donor with low-grade glioma or glioblastoma, undergoing nonglioma brain surgery, or in good health (not recorded which).

The chain combines TRBV28 with TRBJ1-5, with D possibly TRBD1 on 6 matching bases. V lost 4 bases to trimming and J lost 5 bases, with 15 bases between them. The CDR3 is made up of 15 amino acids. From germline, CDR1 is MDHEN and CDR2 SYDVKM. CDR3 loop: CASSSSQGWDQPQHF. CDR3 in DNA: TGTGCCAGCAGTTCCTCACAGGGCTGGGATCAGCCCCAGCATTTT.

The genes are TRBV5-4 and TRBJ2-5; 10 bases match TRBD2. The CDR3 spans 16 residues. Trimming removed 3 bases from V and 2 bases from J; junction bases left unmatched: 7. The germline gives CDR1 SGHNT, CDR2 YYREEE (reference sequence). CDR3 DNA sequence: TGTGCCAGCAGCTCCCAACTAGCGGGGAAACAAGAGACCCAGTACTTC. This translates into CASSSQLAGKQETQYF.

This clonotype was picked up a small number of times. The genes are TRBV28 and TRBJ1-2; 7 nucleotides line up with TRBD1. V dropped 6 bases and J dropped 6; count of bases not matched to a gene: 7. Germline V gives CDR1 MDHEN, CDR2 SYDVKM. The CDR3 sequence is 13 residues long. CDR3 in amino acids: CASRQGVGDGYTF. In DNA form, the CDR3 reads TGTGCCAGCAGGCAGGGGGTAGGGGATGGCTACACCTTC.

On this clonotype: This may be a read error, as it is one base from a much larger clone. The V gene is TRBV6-2 or TRBV6-3, the J gene TRBJ2-1; a weak D match, TRBD2 (6 bases). Germline CDR1 reads MNHEY; CDR2 reads SVGEGT. The CDR3 is 13 amino acids. The CDR3 bases are TGTGCCAGCAGTTACTCTTCGGGAGATGAGAAGTTCTTC. Its protein is CASSYSSGDEKFF.

The sample holds many counts of this clonotype. The chain carries TRBV7-6 and TRBJ2-7, with 15 bases that match TRBD2. This CDR3 contains 17 residues. V dropped 1 base and J dropped 1; count of bases not matched to a gene: 2. Germline loops: CDR1 SGHVS, CDR2 FNYEAQ. The CDR3 spells CASSLGGLAGGSYEQYV. The CDR3 nucleotides read TGTGCCAGCAGCTTAGGGGGACTAGCGGGGGGATCCTACGAGCAGTACGTC.

In its sample, this clonotype was seen a few times. The rearrangement joins TRBV20-1 to TRBJ1-2; D perhaps matches TRBD1 (5 bases). The CDR3 has 12 amino acids. V lost 3 bases and J 3 bases, leaving 8 bases between the germline ends. Per germline, CDR1 DFQATT and CDR2 SNEGSKA (reference sequence). The CDR3 sequence: CSASPGDYGYTF. DNA for the CDR3: TGCAGTGCTAGTCCGGGGGACTATGGCTACACCTTC.

The chain uses TRBV6-1 and TRBJ2-3; D is possibly TRBD1 (5 bases). V lost 5 bases and J 4 bases, leaving 22 bases between the germline ends. The CDR3 has 17 residues. CDR1 is MNHNS, CDR2 SASEGT, per germline. Written as DNA, the CDR3 is TGTGCCAGCAGTTTTACTTCAGACCCAAGACAGTCAGATACGCAGTATTTT. Residues: CASSFTSDPRQSDTQYF.

This clonotype was counted only a few times. The rearrangement links TRBV29-1 to TRBJ1-2, with a weak D call TRBD1 (5 bases). Germline V lookup: CDR1 SQVTM, CDR2 ANQGSEA. The CDR3 has 13 amino acids. V was cut by 0 bases and J by 6 bases, with 11 bases left in between. CDR3 sequence reads: CSVEDWGRDGYTF. CDR3 in DNA: TGCAGCGTTGAAGATTGGGGCAGGGATGGCTACACCTTC. Using reference TRBV29-1 and TRBJ1-2 for the parts outside the CDR3, the full variable domain is SAVISQKPSRDICQRGTSLTIQCQVDSQVTMMFWYRQQPGQSLTLIATANQGSEATYESGFVIDKFPISRPNLTFSTLTVSNMSPEDSSIYLCSVEDWGRDGYTFGSGTRLTVV.

This sequence joins TRBV5-8 and TRBJ1-6; D gene unclear. Trimming pared 2 bases from V and 6 bases from J, leaving 9 bases between. This CDR3 is 14 amino acids long. Germline assignment: CDR1 SGHTS and CDR2 YDEGEE. CDR3 sequence reads: CASSFKVGNSPLHF. For the CDR3, the DNA is TGTGCCAGCAGCTTTAAAGTGGGTAATTCACCCCTCCACTTT. Together with reference TRBV5-8 and TRBJ1-6, the CDR3 gives the full variable domain: EAGVTQSPTHLIKTRGQQATLRCSPISGHTSVYWYQQALGLGLQFLLWYDEGEERNRGNFPPRFSGRQFPNYSSELNVNALELEDSALYLCASSFKVGNSPLHFGNGTRLTVT.

This clonotype was counted many times. The genes are TRBV6-1 and TRBJ2-5; a possible D gene is TRBD1 (6 bases). Trimming took off 2 bases at V and 3 bases at J, with 7 bases between the two ends. Per germline, CDR1 MNHNS and CDR2 SASEGT. This CDR3 is built from 13 residues. The DNA of the CDR3 is TGTGCCAGCAGTGAATACAGGGAAGAGACCCAGTACTTC. Amino acids: CASSEYREETQYF.

There are a few counts of this clonotype. The rearrangement joins TRBV4-1 to TRBJ1-5; D is unresolved. The CDR3 is made up of 15 amino acids. V dropped 6 bases and J dropped 1 base, with 13 bases sitting between them. Germline CDR1 is MGHRA and CDR2 is YSYEKL. The CDR3 reads CASSSRYLSNQPQHF. The CDR3 DNA sequence: TGCGCCAGCAGTAGTAGGTATTTGAGCAATCAGCCCCAGCATTTT.

The V gene is TRBV3-1, the J gene TRBJ2-1; 9 bases agree with TRBD2. The CDR3 runs 16 residues. The ends lost 1 base at V and 6 bases at J; junction bases unmatched: 7. CDR1 is LGHDT, CDR2 YNNKEL, per germline (reference sequence). CDR3 protein: CASSQAAGGFSNEQFF. The DNA of the CDR3 is TGTGCCAGCAGCCAAGCCGCGGGGGGGTTTTCCAATGAGCAGTTCTTC.

This clonotype was counted between two and nine times. The chain links TRBV2 to TRBJ2-3, with a possible D match to TRBD2 (6 bases). The CDR3 has 14 amino acids. Trimming cost V 7 bases and J 3 bases, with 14 bases left between them. Germline V lookup: CDR1 SNHLY, CDR2 FYNNEI. This CDR3 reads CASMRSGRTDTQYF. Here the CDR3 DNA reads TGTGCCAGCATGAGGTCGGGGAGGACAGATACGCAGTATTTT.

The chain recombines TRBV29-1 with TRBJ2-3, with D unclear. Trimming removed 0 bases at V and 3 bases at J, with 10 bases between. The CDR3 totals 14 residues. Germline-derived CDR1 and CDR2 are SQVTM and ANQGSEA. CDR3 DNA sequence: TGCAGCGTTGAAGATCGGGCGGCTACAGATACGCAGTATTTT. The encoded protein is CSVEDRAATDTQYF.

About this clonotype: Being one base from a much bigger clone, this may be a read error. The chain employs TRBV7-9 and TRBJ2-7; possible D gene TRBD2, 6 bases. The CDR3 is 10 amino acids. The germline V gene encodes CDR1 SEHNR and CDR2 FQNEAQ (reference sequence). CDR3 nucleotides: TGTGCCAGGGGGGGTAGCGAGCGGTACGTC. This codes for CARGGSERYV.

The chain carries TRBV28 and TRBJ2-2; 14 bases fit TRBD2. The CDR3 is 19 residues long. V was pared by 5 bases and J by 6 bases, with 14 bases of the junction left unmatched. Per the germline V gene, CDR1 is MDHEN and CDR2 is SYDVKM. CDR3 sequence: CASSPRTSGGYAFSGELFF. The CDR3 bases are TGTGCCAGCAGTCCCAGGACTAGCGGGGGGTACGCTTTCTCCGGGGAGCTGTTTTTT.

The sample holds a few counts of this clonotype. A clone one base away is much larger, so this may be a read error. CDR3 in DNA: TGTGCCAGCCATCAAAGGAACACTGAAGCTTTCTTT. The encoded protein is CASHQRNTEAFF. V is TRBV6-6 and J is TRBJ1-1; D not resolved. CDR1 MNHNY and CDR2 SVGAGI come from the germline V gene (reference sequence). The CDR3 loop spans 12 amino acids. Trimming took off 8 bases at V and 1 base at J, with 8 bases between the two ends.

This chain uses TRBV20-1 with TRBJ1-1, with D hard to call. V was cut by 2 bases and J by 0 bases, with 10 bases left in between. The germline gives CDR1 DFQATT, CDR2 SNEGSKA (reference sequence). The CDR3 runs to 14 residues. Here the CDR3 reads CSARLHTLNTEAFF. CDR3 nucleotide sequence: TGCAGTGCTAGACTACACACCCTGAACACTGAAGCTTTCTTT.

This clonotype was found many times. The chain uses TRBV20-1 and TRBJ2-2, with TRBD1 identical over 10 bases. There are 17 residues in the CDR3. After removal of 0 bases from V and 1 base from J, the junction contained 5 bases not matched to a gene. Germline V gene sequence: CDR1 DFQATT, CDR2 SNEGSKA (reference sequence). The CDR3 DNA sequence: TGCAGTGCTAGAGATCAGGGACAGGGGTTGAACACCGGGGAGCTGTTTTTT. Translated: CSARDQGQGLNTGELFF.

This clonotype has more than one count but fewer than ten. J is TRBJ1-2 and V is TRBV6-1; TRBD1 aligns across 9 bases. CDR3 size: 14 residues. The junction had 4 bases not matched to a gene; V was cut back by 6 bases and J by 2 bases. Looked up from germline, CDR1 is MNHNS and CDR2 is SASEGT. CDR3 bases: TGTGCCAGCAGGGCCGGGACAGGGAACTATGGCTACACCTTC. Amino acid sequence: CASRAGTGNYGYTF.

This clonotype was recorded a few times. The chain employs TRBV4-1 and TRBJ1-5; unclear D gene. V shed 2 bases and J shed 5 bases, with 7 bases lying between them. Germline V gives CDR1 MGHRA, CDR2 YSYEKL. The CDR3 is 13 residues long. DNA of the CDR3: TGCGCCAGCAGCCAAAAAAGTCATCAGCCCCAGCATTTT. Translated: CASSQKSHQPQHF.